This T cell receptor (beta chain) was captured in a study of regulatory and conventional T cells in RAG deficiency. The sorted conventional CD4+ T cells were CD25-low and CD127-high, with genomic DNA sequenced. This CDR3 is built from 16 residues. Germline CDR1 is SNHLY and CDR2 is FYNNEI. V lost 2 bases, J lost 0 bases, and 4 bases stayed unmatched. Data came from immunoSEQ multiplex PCR; TCRdb stores just in-frame clones and leaves some out. The sample includes around 29,000 clones, roughly 96% of them seen just once. These same data were also listed under a study on regulatory T cells. That source notes: Primers: 52 TRBV forward and 13 TRBJ reverse.

The clonotype was recovered from a human donor in good health. The chain is built from TRBV2 and TRBJ2-4, with TRBD1 matching over 7 bases. The sample was CD25- CD4+ T cells sorted from blood. CDR3 coding DNA: TGTGCCAGCAGTGAATCGAGGGGGCTAGCCAAAAACATTCAGTACTTC. The encoded protein is CASSESRGLAKNIQYF. Based on the CDR3 plus reference TRBV2 and TRBJ2-4, the full variable domain is EPEVTQTPSHQVTQMGQEVILRCVPISNHLYFYWYRQILGQKVEFLVSFYNNEISEKSEIFDDQFSVERPDGSNFTLKIRSTKLEDSAMYFCASSESRGLAKNIQYFGAGTRLSVL.